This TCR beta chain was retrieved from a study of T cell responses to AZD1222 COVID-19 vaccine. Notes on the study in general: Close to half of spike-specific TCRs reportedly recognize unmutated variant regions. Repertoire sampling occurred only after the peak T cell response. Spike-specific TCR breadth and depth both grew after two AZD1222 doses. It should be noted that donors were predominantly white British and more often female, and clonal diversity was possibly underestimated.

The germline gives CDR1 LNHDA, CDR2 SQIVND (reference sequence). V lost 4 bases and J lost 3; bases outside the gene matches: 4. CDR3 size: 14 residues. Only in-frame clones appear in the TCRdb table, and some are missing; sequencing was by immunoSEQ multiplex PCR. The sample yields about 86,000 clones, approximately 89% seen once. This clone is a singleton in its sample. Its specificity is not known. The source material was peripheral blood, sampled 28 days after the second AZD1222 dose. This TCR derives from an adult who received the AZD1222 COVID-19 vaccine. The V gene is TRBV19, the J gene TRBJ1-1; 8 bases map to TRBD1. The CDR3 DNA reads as TGTGCCAGTAGTACCGACAGGGGCCACACTGAAGCTTTCTTT. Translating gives CASSTDRGHTEAFF.